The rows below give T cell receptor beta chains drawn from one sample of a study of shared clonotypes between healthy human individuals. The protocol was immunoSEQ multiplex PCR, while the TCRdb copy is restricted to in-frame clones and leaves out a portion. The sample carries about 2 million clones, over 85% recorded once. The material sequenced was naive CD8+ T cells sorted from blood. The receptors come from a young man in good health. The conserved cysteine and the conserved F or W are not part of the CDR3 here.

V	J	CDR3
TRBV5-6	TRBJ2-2	ASSLEEWVTGELF
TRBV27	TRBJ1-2	ASSLAGSGGYT
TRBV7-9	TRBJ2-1	ASSILAGGPSEQF
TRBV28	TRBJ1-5	ASSTGPEYYSNQPQH
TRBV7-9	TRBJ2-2	ASSPDRFTGELF
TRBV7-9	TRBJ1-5	ASSLVQGYQPQH
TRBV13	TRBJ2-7	ASSSNMDRDSPYEQY
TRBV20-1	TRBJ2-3	SARTDYTQY
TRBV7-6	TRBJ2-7	ASSRGDTYEQY
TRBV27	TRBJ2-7	ASRPTSSYEQY
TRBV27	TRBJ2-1	ASSFVGANEQF
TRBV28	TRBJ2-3	ASSKGTSGGVYGTDTQY
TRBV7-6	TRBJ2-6	ASSLGPRANVLT
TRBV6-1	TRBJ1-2	ASSGDRSYGYT
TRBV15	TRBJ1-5	ATATDSNQPQH
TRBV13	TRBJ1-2	ASSGHREGVLEVRTPGYGYT
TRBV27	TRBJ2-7	ASTSAQGTNYEQY
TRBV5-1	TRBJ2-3	ASSLWSGVSTDTQY
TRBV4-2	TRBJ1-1	ASSQDWGTEAF
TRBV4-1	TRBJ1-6	ASSHQTGNYGSPLH
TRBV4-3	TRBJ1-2	ASSQDLGQGYGYT
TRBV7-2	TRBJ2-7	ASSIPGHLKEQY
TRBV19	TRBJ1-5	ASSLARGPNQPQH
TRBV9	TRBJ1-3	ASSGGQRSGNTIY
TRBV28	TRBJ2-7	ATTPPGTDSYEQY
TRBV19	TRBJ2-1	ASSGRGSSYNEQF
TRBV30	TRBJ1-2	AWSQGSYT
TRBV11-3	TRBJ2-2	ASSGRLAGGTGELF
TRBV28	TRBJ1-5	ASSHNQPQH
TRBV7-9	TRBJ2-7	ASSPGLLYEQY
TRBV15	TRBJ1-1	ATSNANDRELRKNTEAF
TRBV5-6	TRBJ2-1	ASSPGQREQF
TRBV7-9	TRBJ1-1	ASSLGMAGTEAF
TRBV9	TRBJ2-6	ASSPSPGAGANVLT
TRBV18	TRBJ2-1	ASLGLTSRYNEQF
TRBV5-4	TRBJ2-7	ASSLDGSSYEQY
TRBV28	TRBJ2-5	ASSLTGTQETQY
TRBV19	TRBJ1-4	ASSIENEKLF